This T cell receptor beta chain was profiled in a study of Ad26.COV2.S vaccination and SARS-CoV-2 variants. Study in general: Enrolled in COV1001, the donor was in the Ad26.COV2.S trial arm, which received the vaccine. Participants got Ad26.COV2.S intramuscularly, once or twice 56 days apart.

Repertoires were generated with immunoSEQ multiplex PCR, while TCRdb's copy carries only in-frame clones and drops some. The sample carries around 340,000 clones, about 88% recorded once. There are 15 residues in the CDR3. J was trimmed by 7 bases and V by 4 bases; bases with no gene match: 9. Germline-derived CDR1 and CDR2 are SGDLS and YYNGEE. As for treatment: around 19 received Ad26.COV2.S at low or high dose, single or two shots; several received placebo; per-sample allocation not given. Each sample was drawn 63 days after the first injection (of vaccine or placebo). The sequencing used peripheral blood, collected in a trial of Ad26.COV2.S vaccine versus placebo. This receptor was obtained from a person aged 18 to 59 who received the Ad26.COV2.S COVID-19 vaccine or a placebo. The chain carries TRBV9 and TRBJ2-4; 9 bases line up with TRBD1. Written as DNA, the CDR3 is TGTGCCAGCAGCTCCGTCTTTGGACAGGGGAACATTCAGTACTTC. It specifies CASSSVFGQGNIQYF.